Listed here is a single TCR beta chain. The antigen is not known. The V gene end was trimmed by 2 bases and the J gene end by 7 bases; junction bases not matched to a gene: 8. Germline values: CDR1 MNHEY, CDR2 SVGAGI. This CDR3 has 14 amino acids. This table comes from immunoSEQ multiplex PCR, and its TCRdb copy is limited to in-frame clones, with some not included. The sample records about 82,000 clones, roughly 87% being singletons. This entry belongs to a study of siplizumab effects on memory and regulatory T cells. Study results and limitations: It seemed that naive T cells were more diverse than memory cells and were major contributors to the alloresponse. Whether the proliferating Tregs (from siplizumab cultures) were suppressive was not confirmed.

The J gene is TRBJ2-7, the V gene TRBV6-5; 7 nucleotides agree with TRBD1. The TCR originated in a human donor in good health. The sequencing input was Tregs sorted from blood. The CDR3 DNA follows: TGTGCCAGCAGTTACATCCAGGGGGTGGGGGAGCAGTACTTC. It codes for CASSYIQGVGEQYF.